This T cell receptor (beta chain) was profiled in a study of blood T cell repertoires in COVID-19. On the study more broadly: Samples came from the United States, Italy and Spain, spanning acute and convalescent COVID-19. T cells, B-cell-depleted T cells, or PBMCs provided the cDNA or gDNA that served as material.

The V gene's germline CDR1 is SGHTA and CDR2 FQGNSA. This CDR3 comprises 13 residues. With 3 bases clipped from V and 11 bases from J, the junction kept 3 bases outside the gene matches. Per the authors' pipeline: Amplification from reference gene primers served as the basis for estimated nucleated cell counts. Sequenced by immunoSEQ multiplex PCR; TCRdb stores in-frame clones only, minus some. V, J and clone size are taken as reported in that table, and D and trimming were inferred from the DNA itself. The top ten hold 3% to 4.5% of the sample, which has 130,000 to 150,000 clones, roughly 78% seen once.

The TCR was taken from a man aged 60 to 75 with acute or convalescent COVID-19. The V call is TRBV7-2, the J call TRBJ1-6; TRBD1 aligns across 8 bases. What was sequenced was peripheral blood. The CDR3 here is CASSFQGATPLHF. CDR3 nucleotides: TGTGCCAGCAGCTTTCAGGGGGCAACACCCCTCCACTTT.